Below, one T cell receptor (beta chain) is given with its context. This record comes from a study of identical twins. TCRdb redid the calling of the 5' RACE reads with MiXCR, one entry per CDR3 protein. This sample has approximately 1.8 million distinct CDR3 sequences, with about 32% found just once. The receptor was derived from a newborn girl in good health. The specimen was cord blood.

In DNA form, the CDR3 reads TGTGCCAGCAGTGGACTACGGGGTCGAGCCATTCAGTACTTC. It codes for CASSGLRGRAIQYF. The gene calls are TRBV25-1 and TRBJ2-4; maybe TRBD2 (5 bases). The ends were cut back, 4 bases at V and 9 bases at J, with 16 bases in the middle. Germline CDR1 MGHDK, CDR2 SYGVNS. CDR3 length: 14 amino acids.